This TCR beta chain was retrieved from a study of CD8 T cells in Susac syndrome. V lost 6 bases, J lost 5 bases, and 11 bases stayed unmatched. Germline assignment: CDR1 DFQATT and CDR2 SNEGSKA (reference sequence). The CDR3 sequence is 15 residues long. High-throughput TCR beta sequencing covered peripheral CD8+ and CD4+ T cells. TEMRA cells were FACS-enriched, with CD8+ and CD4+ T cells isolated negatively. With random hexamers, reverse transcription was performed on about 0.45 to 1 ug of RNA. Multiplex PCR with immunoSEQ amplified the TCR beta CDR3 across 54 Vbeta and 13 Jbeta. From the immunoSEQ multiplex PCR reads, TCRdb called clonotypes with MiXCR, one entry per CDR3 protein. The table includes some 170,000 distinct CDR3 sequences, around 95% detected once.

The TCR comes from a human donor in good health. The chain carries TRBV20-1 and TRBJ2-7, with 12 bases identical to TRBD2. The sample taken for sequencing was CD4+ T cells from PBMCs. The CDR3 spells CSAASSGGAIDEQYF. CDR3 nucleotide sequence: TGCAGTGCGGCCTCTAGCGGGGGGGCAATTGACGAGCAGTACTTC.